These 27 T cell receptor beta chains came from one sample sequenced in a study of blood T cell repertoires in COVID-19. The method was immunoSEQ multiplex PCR; TCRdb's version includes in-frame clones alone and lacks a portion of them. This sample yields around 460,000 clones, of which about 90% are seen a single time; around 0.92% belongs to the top ten. The material sequenced was peripheral blood. These receptors all stem from a man between 18 and 29 years old with COVID-19, enrolled during active disease.

This clone was observed a single time. The V and J genes are TRBV7-9 and TRBJ1-2; 7 bases are a match to TRBD1. Losses at the gene ends were 5 bases for V and 4 bases for J; bases not matched to a gene: 7. The CDR3 contains 14 residues. Germline V gives CDR1 SEHNR, CDR2 FQNEAQ (reference sequence). DNA of the CDR3: TGTGCCAGCAGCCCCGGGACAGACTTCTATGGCTACACCTTC. This encodes CASSPGTDFYGYTF.

The rearrangement joins TRBV19 to TRBJ1-6, with 7 bases that match TRBD1. Germline lookup yields CDR1 LNHDA and CDR2 SQIVND (reference sequence). V lost 3 bases, J lost 8 bases, and 1 base stayed unmatched. The CDR3 contains 13 residues. Written as DNA, the CDR3 is TGTGCCAGTAGTATTGACAGGGATTCACCCCTCCACTTT. This encodes CASSIDRDSPLHF.

The J gene is TRBJ2-1, the V gene TRBV27; possibly TRBD2 for D (5 bases). CDR1 is MNHEY, CDR2 SMNVEV, per germline (reference sequence). The V gene lost 6 bases and the J gene lost 0 bases, with 6 bases spanning the gap. The CDR3 has 13 residues. The CDR3 reads CASSRDSYNEQFF. In DNA, the CDR3 is TGTGCCAGCAGCCGGGACTCCTACAATGAGCAGTTCTTC.

This clone was seen only a few times. The chain carries TRBV7-6 and TRBJ2-2; D perhaps matches TRBD2 (6 bases). This CDR3 comprises 16 residues. Germline V CDR1 and CDR2: SGHVS, FNYEAQ. V dropped 3 bases and J dropped 2 bases, with 13 bases sitting between them. CDR3 sequence (DNA): TGTGCCAGCAGCTTGATATCGGGGGTAAACACCGGGGAGCTGTTTTTT. This sequence encodes CASSLISGVNTGELFF.

This chain joins TRBV20-1 and TRBJ2-1; possible D gene TRBD2, 5 bases. The V gene's germline CDR1 is DFQATT and CDR2 SNEGSKA (reference sequence). The CDR3 totals 17 residues. V was pared by 6 bases and J by 0 bases, with 21 bases between. The CDR3 spells CSASQPKAASSYNEQFF. The CDR3, as DNA: TGCAGTGCGAGTCAACCAAAAGCGGCCAGCTCCTACAATGAGCAGTTCTTC.

The chain carries TRBV6-5 and TRBJ2-2; unclear D gene. The CDR3 is 13 amino acids. The V gene's germline CDR1 is MNHEY and CDR2 SVGAGI. V lost 6 bases and J lost 4, with 9 bases in between. CDR3 DNA: TGTGCCAGCAGCCGGTCCCTCACCGGGGAGCTGTTTTTT. Amino acid sequence: CASSRSLTGELFF.

J is TRBJ1-4 and V is TRBV4-2, with 10 bases matching TRBD1. Germline V gene lookup returns CDR1 LGHNA and CDR2 YNFKEQ. The CDR3 extends over 14 amino acids. V was clipped by 4 bases and J by 8 bases; unmatched bases: 4. The DNA for the CDR3 is TGTGCCAGCAGCCGCGACAGGGGGCTGGAAAAACTGTTTTTT. Amino acid sequence: CASSRDRGLEKLFF.

This rearrangement joins TRBV4-1 to TRBJ2-2; 8 bases are shared with TRBD2. The CDR3 spans 18 residues. V shed 3 bases and J 4 bases; nucleotides not matched to a gene: 13. Germline values: CDR1 MGHRA, CDR2 YSYEKL. The CDR3 sequence is CASSHNQGLAGPTGELFF. CDR3 DNA: TGCGCCAGCAGCCATAATCAGGGGCTAGCGGGTCCCACCGGGGAGCTGTTTTTT.

This chain joins TRBV19 and TRBJ2-3, with a tentative D call TRBD2 (6 bases). Germline CDR1 is LNHDA and CDR2 is SQIVND (reference sequence). Trimming stripped 0 bases from V and 6 bases from J, with 7 bases between. The CDR3 covers 13 residues. In DNA form, the CDR3 reads TGTGCCAGTAGTATAGAGGGGGGTGATACGCAGTATTTT. Protein product: CASSIEGGDTQYF.

The CDR3, as DNA: TGTGCCTGGAAGTCGGGGGGCCCCTACAATGAGCAGTTCTTC. It translates to CAWKSGGPYNEQFF. J is TRBJ2-1 and V is TRBV30; perhaps TRBD2 as D (7 bases). V was shortened by 4 bases and J by 2 bases, with 12 bases between the two germline ends. Germline V lookup: CDR1 GTSNPN, CDR2 SVGIG (reference sequence). CDR3 size: 14 residues.

This clone came up a few times. The chain has TRBV11-2 and TRBJ1-1; weak D call: TRBD1 (6 bases). The length of the CDR3 is 14 residues. Trimming stripped 8 bases from V and 8 bases from J, with 21 bases between. From germline, CDR1 is SGHAT and CDR2 FQNNGV. The CDR3 coding sequence is TGTGCCAGCTGTAGACAGGCTGCTTGGGGGGAAGCTTTCTTT. Protein: CASCRQAAWGEAFF.

Remarks on this clone: The germline gene is not matched at one end of the junction; a read error may be the cause. The chain employs TRBV3-1 (or the pseudogene TRBV3-2) and TRBJ1-4; no firm D call. CDR1 is LGHDT and CDR2 is YNNKEL in the germline V gene (reference sequence). This CDR3 comprises 12 residues. Here the CDR3 DNA reads TGTGCCAGCACCCAACTAAATGGAAAACTGTTTTTT. It translates to CASTQLNGKLFF.

This clone was observed once. The J gene is TRBJ1-4, the V gene TRBV9, with D unclear. Trimming took off 0 bases at V and 7 bases at J, with 13 bases between the two ends. CDR1 SGDLS and CDR2 YYNGEE come from the germline V gene. CDR3 length equals 15 residues. The CDR3 sequence: CASSVGWREGEKLFF. The CDR3 coding sequence is TGTGCCAGCAGCGTAGGATGGAGGGAGGGTGAAAAACTGTTTTTT. The full variable domain, its missing parts supplied by reference TRBV9 and TRBJ1-4, is DSGVTQTPKHLITATGQRVTLRCSPRSGDLSVYWYQQSLDQGLQFLIQYYNGEERAKGNILERFSAQQFPDLHSELNLSSLELGDSALYFCASSVGWREGEKLFFGSGTQLSVL.

The chain links TRBV3-1 (or the pseudogene TRBV3-2) to TRBJ2-5, with 8 bases identical to TRBD2. Germline CDR1 is LGHDT and CDR2 is YNNKEL (reference sequence). The CDR3 is 16 amino acids. The V segment lost 1 base and the J segment 4 bases; nucleotides outside the gene matches: 8. CDR3 residues: CASSQGGAGVGETQYF. DNA of the CDR3: TGTGCCAGCAGCCAAGGTGGAGCGGGAGTTGGAGAGACCCAGTACTTC.

The chain uses TRBV5-8 and TRBJ1-6; no clear D. V lost 0 bases to trimming and J lost 4 bases, with 17 bases between them. The CDR3 runs 18 residues. Looked up from germline, CDR1 is SGHTS and CDR2 is YDEGEE. The CDR3, as DNA: TGTGCCAGCAGCTTGGTTCCCCCGGATAGCAATTATAATTCACCCCTCCACTTT. It is translated as CASSLVPPDSNYNSPLHF.

The chain employs TRBV3-1 (or the pseudogene TRBV3-2) and TRBJ1-2; D may be TRBD1 (6 bases). Germline CDR1 is LGHDT and CDR2 is YNNKEL (reference sequence). Trimming took off 5 bases at V and 5 bases at J, with 18 bases between the two ends. This CDR3 has 15 amino acids. CDR3 region: CASSYGTGLSYGYTF. CDR3 coding DNA: TGTGCCAGCAGCTACGGAACAGGGTTAAGTTATGGCTACACCTTC.

The chain recombines TRBV27 with TRBJ2-5; TRBD1 agrees at 8 bases. The CDR3 has 14 residues. Germline V gene sequence: CDR1 MNHEY, CDR2 SMNVEV (reference sequence). Germline trimming cut 7 bases from V and 5 bases from J; bases unmatched to any gene: 9. This CDR3 reads CASNHQGAGETQYF. The CDR3 DNA follows: TGTGCCAGCAACCACCAGGGGGCCGGGGAGACCCAGTACTTC.

This sequence joins TRBV7-6 and TRBJ2-2; D is uncertain. V was trimmed by 1 base and J by 1 base, leaving 7 bases between them. Germline V gives CDR1 SGHVS, CDR2 FNYEAQ. The CDR3 is 15 residues long. The CDR3 protein is CASSLVSGNTGELFF. The CDR3 region has the DNA TGTGCCAGCAGCTTAGTTTCGGGGAACACCGGGGAGCTGTTTTTT.

This chain links TRBV7-6 with TRBJ2-1; the match to TRBD2 covers 9 bases. V lost 2 bases to trimming and J lost 7 bases; unmatched junction nucleotides: 6. This CDR3 region has 15 residues. Germline CDR1 and CDR2: SGHVS and FNYEAQ. CDR3 DNA sequence: TGTGCCAGCAGCTTAAATGTGGGACTAGCAAATGAGCAGTTCTTC. Encoded protein: CASSLNVGLANEQFF.

V usage is TRBV5-1 and J usage is TRBJ2-3; perhaps TRBD1 as D (5 bases). The germline V gene encodes CDR1 SGHRS and CDR2 YFSETQ. The V end lost 0 bases, the J end lost 6 bases, and 11 bases lay between the germline ends. The CDR3 is made up of 14 amino acids. Here the CDR3 reads CASSLVANRDTQYF. The CDR3 DNA is TGCGCCAGCAGCTTGGTGGCTAACAGGGATACGCAGTATTTT.

The sample holds one count of this clone. The rearrangement links TRBV7-9 to TRBJ2-7; 8 positions match TRBD1. Germline CDR1 SEHNR, CDR2 FQNEAQ (reference sequence). The J segment lost 6 bases and the V segment lost 1 base, leaving 2 bases of the junction unmatched. The CDR3 is 13 amino acids. In DNA, the CDR3 is TGTGCCAGCAGCTTAGGGACAGGGTCCGAGCAGTACTTC. Protein sequence: CASSLGTGSEQYF.

This chain links TRBV6-6 with TRBJ1-3, with a weak D call TRBD1 (5 bases). Looked up from germline, CDR1 is MNHNY and CDR2 is SVGAGI (reference sequence). Trimming took off 8 bases at V and 4 bases at J, with 12 bases between the two ends. The CDR3 sequence is 13 residues long. The CDR3, as DNA: TGTGCCAGCGGGGCTATGAGAGGAAACACCATATATTTT. This sequence encodes CASGAMRGNTIYF.

V gene TRBV3-1 (or the pseudogene TRBV3-2) combines with J gene TRBJ1-1; TRBD1 is a possible D gene (6 bases). Germline lookup yields CDR1 LGHDT and CDR2 YNNKEL (reference sequence). The CDR3 sequence is 14 residues long. Trimming pared 2 bases from V and 8 bases from J, leaving 15 bases between. The CDR3 region is CASSQTAGAPEAFF. The CDR3 DNA follows: TGTGCCAGCAGCCAAACAGCAGGGGCTCCCGAAGCTTTCTTT.

As for this clone: This sample includes further DNA sequences coding for the same CDR3. This chain connects TRBV4-1 to TRBJ2-7; a weak D match, TRBD1 (7 bases). Germline V gene sequence: CDR1 MGHRA, CDR2 YSYEKL. This CDR3 is 15 amino acids long. V dropped 1 base and J dropped 3 bases, with 13 bases sitting between them. The CDR3 DNA is TGCGCCAGCAGCCAAGCCGGGACAGCGGGCTACGAGCAGTACTTC. This translates into CASSQAGTAGYEQYF.

The chain links TRBV25-1 to TRBJ1-6; 7 bases line up with TRBD1. V was clipped by 7 bases and J by 4 bases; unmatched bases: 1. Germline-derived CDR1 and CDR2 are MGHDK and SYGVNS. This CDR3 contains 13 residues. The DNA for the CDR3 is TGTGCCAGCACGGGACAGTATAATTCACCCCTCCACTTT. Its protein product is CASTGQYNSPLHF.

The chain joins TRBV4-1 to TRBJ2-7; TRBD2 might be the D (6 bases). Germline V gives CDR1 MGHRA, CDR2 YSYEKL. The CDR3 runs to 18 residues. The V and J ends lost 4 bases and 1 base respectively, with 23 bases between them. CDR3 amino acids: CASSPTPHAAAGSYEQYF. CDR3 coding DNA: TGCGCCAGCAGCCCCACCCCCCACGCGGCGGCGGGGTCCTACGAGCAGTACTTC.

This sequence joins TRBV9 and TRBJ2-4; TRBD1 is a possible D gene (5 bases). Trimming removed 3 bases at V and 0 bases at J, with 25 bases between. Germline-derived CDR1 and CDR2 are SGDLS and YYNGEE. The CDR3 extends over 20 amino acids. The CDR3 loop reads CASSDDRVGLHASAKNIQYF. In DNA, the CDR3 is TGTGCCAGCAGCGACGACCGGGTGGGGCTCCACGCCTCAGCCAAAAACATTCAGTACTTC.